Sequencing of this TCR beta chain was carried out in a study of OX40 agonist ivuxolimab in advanced cancers. Overall study context: Patient treatment consisted of intravenous ivuxolimab administration every 2 weeks at 0.01 to 10 mg/kg.

Germline CDR1 reads SNHLY; CDR2 reads FYNNEI. The V and J ends lost 4 bases and 7 bases, in that order; junction bases with no gene match: 15. This CDR3 has 17 residues. In the case of this clone: Its antigen is not known.

Broader study findings: CD4+ and CD8+ blood T cells expanded clonally by week 6 at 0.1 to 3.0 mg/kg.

The protocol was immunoSEQ multiplex PCR, while the TCRdb copy is restricted to in-frame clones and leaves out a portion. The table lists 50,000 or so clones, 70% to 90% of them singletons. V is TRBV2 and J is TRBJ2-1; TRBD2 matches at 8 bases. The sequence derives from an adult with an advanced solid tumor such as melanoma, head and neck, liver or kidney cancer. Sequences were derived from CD4+ or CD8+ T cells sorted from blood, sampled in a trial of the OX40 agonist ivuxolimab. This chain's CDR3 is CASSGVEARGALNEQFF. The CDR3, as DNA: TGTGCCAGCAGTGGGGTTGAGGCGCGGGGGGCCCTGAATGAGCAGTTCTTC. Combining the CDR3 with reference TRBV2 and TRBJ2-1 gives the whole variable domain EPEVTQTPSHQVTQMGQEVILRCVPISNHLYFYWYRQILGQKVEFLVSFYNNEISEKSEIFDDQFSVERPDGSNFTLKIRSTKLEDSAMYFCASSGVEARGALNEQFFGPGTRLTVL.